The 18 T cell receptor beta chains below were found in one sample sequenced in a study of blood T cell repertoires in COVID-19. Measured with immunoSEQ multiplex PCR; TCRdb has only the in-frame clones, and not every one. The sample carries approximately 62,000 clones, 85% to 90% recorded once. Sequencing was carried out using peripheral blood. The receptors were sampled from a man aged 55 to 70 with acute or convalescent COVID-19.

V is TRBV5-1 and J is TRBJ2-3; TRBD2 matches at 12 bases. The CDR3 totals 16 residues. Germline loops: CDR1 SGHRS, CDR2 YFSETQ. V lost 2 bases and J lost 8; bases outside the gene matches: 9. The CDR3 nucleotides are TGCGCCAGCAGCTTCGGGACTAGCGGGTTTGGCGCTACGCAGTATTTT. It encodes CASSFGTSGFGATQYF. The full variable domain, completed using reference TRBV5-1 and TRBJ2-3, is KAGVTQTPRYLIKTRGQQVTLSCSPISGHRSVSWYQQTPGQGLQFLFEYFSETQRNKGNFPGRFSGRQFSNSRSEMNVSTLELGDSALYLCASSFGTSGFGATQYFGPGTRLTVL.

The CDR3 here is CASARTGGEQYF. CDR3 nucleotide sequence: TGTGCCAGTGCCCGGACAGGTGGCGAGCAGTACTTC. The chain uses TRBV19 and TRBJ2-7; 7 bases fit TRBD1. With V trimmed by 8 bases and J by 6 bases, 7 bases remained unmatched. This CDR3 has 12 residues. Germline V gene data show CDR1 as LNHDA and CDR2 as SQIVND (reference sequence). Combining the CDR3 with reference TRBV19 and TRBJ2-7 gives the whole variable domain DGGITQSPKYLFRKEGQNVTLSCEQNLNHDAMYWYRQDPGQGLRLIYYSQIVNDFQKGDIAEGYSVSREKKESFPLTVTSAQKNPTAFYLCASARTGGEQYFGPGTRLTVT.

The chain carries TRBV19 and TRBJ2-7; no firm D call. The V and J ends lost 3 bases and 2 bases respectively, with 14 bases between them. Germline V gene sequence: CDR1 LNHDA, CDR2 SQIVND (reference sequence). The CDR3 totals 15 residues. The DNA of the CDR3 is TGTGCCAGTAGTATCTCGGTCACCTTCCCCTACGAGCAGTACTTC. Its protein is CASSISVTFPYEQYF.

J is TRBJ1-1 and V is TRBV28; D call uncertain. Germline loops: CDR1 MDHEN, CDR2 SYDVKM. The CDR3 contains 15 residues. The V end was cut by 4 bases, the J end by 5 bases, with 17 bases between. CDR3 nucleotides: TGTGCCAGCAGTTCCCGGGCCCAACGAGGGACTGAAGCTTTCTTT. Translating it yields CASSSRAQRGTEAFF. The full variable domain, with the rest looked up from reference TRBV28 and TRBJ1-1, is DVKVTQSSRYLVKRTGEKVFLECVQDMDHENMFWYRQDPGLGLRLIYFSYDVKMKEKGDIPEGYSVSREKKERFSLILESASTNQTSMYLCASSSRAQRGTEAFFGQGTRLTVV.

The V call is TRBV7-9, the J call TRBJ1-3, with 11 nucleotides matching TRBD1. CDR3 length: 16 residues. Trimming removed 5 bases from V and 2 bases from J; junction bases left unmatched: 5. Germline loops: CDR1 SEHNR, CDR2 FQNEAQ (reference sequence). CDR3: CASSRTGQGAGNTIYF. CDR3 DNA: TGTGCCAGCAGCCGAACGGGACAGGGGGCTGGAAACACCATATATTTT.

This chain connects TRBV6-2 or TRBV6-3 to TRBJ2-5; TRBD2 agrees at 7 bases. Per germline, CDR1 MNHEY and CDR2 SVGEGT. The CDR3 consists of 16 residues. Trimming removed 1 base from V and 4 bases from J; junction bases left unmatched: 9. The CDR3 bases are TGTGCCAGCAGTTACTTTGGGGGAGGGCCAGGAGAGACCCAGTACTTC. It translates to CASSYFGGGPGETQYF.

This clone was found a few times. The V gene is TRBV7-3, the J gene TRBJ2-1, with D possibly being TRBD1 (6 bases). This CDR3 spans 16 amino acids. Germline CDR1 reads SGHTA; CDR2 reads FQGTGA. The germline V and J ends were trimmed by 5 bases and 0 bases, with 14 bases remaining between them. The CDR3 region has the DNA TGTGCCAGCAGCGGGCGCAAAGGGGGCTCCTACAATGAGCAGTTCTTC. It encodes CASSGRKGGSYNEQFF.

V and J are TRBV5-1 and TRBJ2-3; TRBD2 matches 10 bases. CDR3 length: 17 amino acids. V lost 0 bases and J lost 2; bases outside the gene matches: 6. The germline V gene encodes CDR1 SGHRS and CDR2 YFSETQ. CDR3 nucleotide sequence: TGCGCCAGCAGCTTGGACGCGCTAGCGGGGGTCACAGATACGCAGTATTTT. Amino acids: CASSLDALAGVTDTQYF.

The rearrangement joins TRBV19 to TRBJ2-7; a possible D gene is TRBD1 (6 bases). Looked up from germline, CDR1 is LNHDA and CDR2 is SQIVND (reference sequence). The CDR3 length is 14 residues. V was trimmed by 4 bases and J by 5 bases, leaving 15 bases between them. CDR3 sequence: CASSRIGGIDEQYF. The CDR3, as DNA: TGTGCCAGTAGTAGGATAGGGGGTATCGACGAGCAGTACTTC.

This sequence joins TRBV9 and TRBJ2-3; 12 bases are a match to TRBD2. The CDR3 sequence is 15 residues long. After removal of 3 bases from V and 6 bases from J, the junction contained 5 bases not matched to a gene. Germline V CDR1 and CDR2: SGDLS, YYNGEE. The CDR3 sequence: CASSGTSGAWDTQYF. As DNA, the CDR3 is TGTGCCAGCAGCGGGACTAGCGGGGCGTGGGATACGCAGTATTTT.

The rearrangement links TRBV29-1 to TRBJ2-1, with D tentatively TRBD2 (6 bases). Looked up from germline, CDR1 is SQVTM and CDR2 is ANQGSEA. The CDR3 has 12 amino acids. V was trimmed by 3 bases and J by 5 bases, leaving 8 bases between them. The CDR3 nucleotides are TGCAGCGTTGATGCGGGGCACAATGAGCAGTTCTTC. Amino acid sequence: CSVDAGHNEQFF.

The chain couples TRBV6-6 to TRBJ1-1, with D unresolved. V was trimmed by 2 bases and J by 0 bases, leaving 7 bases between them. CDR1 is MNHNY and CDR2 is SVGAGI in the germline V gene (reference sequence). There are 14 residues in the CDR3. The CDR3 here is CASSYNRVNTEAFF. CDR3 bases: TGTGCCAGCAGTTACAACCGAGTGAACACTGAAGCTTTCTTT.

The chain uses TRBV7-8 and TRBJ1-3, with 9 nucleotides matching TRBD1. The CDR3 is made up of 15 amino acids. The trim removed 5 bases at V and 4 bases at J, leaving 6 bases unmatched. Germline V gives CDR1 SGHVS, CDR2 FQNEAQ. In DNA, the CDR3 is TGTGCCAGCAGCGCTACAGGGGGCAGAGGAAACACCATATATTTT. Amino acid sequence: CASSATGGRGNTIYF. Full variable domain (missing parts from reference TRBV7-8 and TRBJ1-3): GAGVSQSPRYKVAKRGQDVALRCDPISGHVSLFWYQQALGQGPEFLTYFQNEAQLDKSGLPSDRFFAERPEGSVSTLKIQRTQQEDSAVYLCASSATGGRGNTIYFGEGSWLTVV.

J is TRBJ2-1 and V is TRBV7-3; perhaps TRBD1 as D (6 bases). The V end was cut by 5 bases, the J end by 2 bases, with 22 bases between. Per the germline V gene, CDR1 is SGHTA and CDR2 is FQGTGA. The CDR3 is 18 amino acids. The CDR3 bases are TGTGCCAGCAGCCCCCGAGGGGGAGCAGGACTTACCTACAATGAGCAGTTCTTC. This translates into CASSPRGGAGLTYNEQFF.

The chain joins TRBV6-2 or TRBV6-3 to TRBJ2-1; 10 nucleotides align to TRBD2. The germline V gene has CDR1 MNHEY and CDR2 SVGEGT. The junction had 4 bases not matched to a gene; V was cut back by 5 bases and J by 0 bases. The CDR3 loop spans 16 amino acids. CDR3 coding DNA: TGTGCCAGCAGTCTACCTAGCGGGAGCTCCTACAATGAGCAGTTCTTC. Protein: CASSLPSGSSYNEQFF.

V usage is TRBV27 and J usage is TRBJ2-1; tentatively, D is TRBD1 (5 bases). This CDR3 contains 17 residues. V lost 4 bases, J lost 8 bases, and 24 bases lay in between. Germline V gene sequence: CDR1 MNHEY, CDR2 SMNVEV (reference sequence). For the CDR3, the DNA is TGTGCCAGCAGTTCACCTCTTGGGGCCATCGTTTGGGATGAGCAGTTCTTC. As protein: CASSSPLGAIVWDEQFF.

V usage is TRBV20-1 and J usage is TRBJ2-7; 8 bases are a match to TRBD2. The CDR3 is 11 residues long. V was clipped by 6 bases and J by 3 bases; unmatched bases: 1. Germline-derived CDR1 and CDR2 are DFQATT and SNEGSKA (reference sequence). This CDR3 is CSAAGGYEQYF. The CDR3 region has the DNA TGCAGTGCCGCGGGAGGCTACGAGCAGTACTTC.

The rearrangement links TRBV27 to TRBJ1-2, with 7 bases fitting TRBD1. The V segment lost 6 bases and the J segment 6 bases; nucleotides outside the gene matches: 7. Germline assignment: CDR1 MNHEY and CDR2 SMNVEV (reference sequence). CDR3 length: 13 amino acids. This CDR3 is CASSSDRAHGYTF. The DNA of the CDR3 is TGTGCCAGCAGCTCTGACAGGGCCCATGGCTACACCTTC.